This is a list of T cell receptor beta chains from one sample in a study of blood T cell repertoires in COVID-19. Here immunoSEQ multiplex PCR was the method, and the copy in TCRdb shows in-frame clones only, minus some. The sample holds 140,000 to 150,000 clones, over 75% seen once. Sequenced: peripheral blood. All receptors derive from a woman in her sixties or seventies with COVID-19, enrolled during active disease. CDR3s include the opening cysteine and the closing phenylalanine or tryptophan. Fields, in order: clone size, D gene, J gene, V gene, CDR3 DNA, CDR3 protein. The D gene is left open where the match is weak. Some rows mark clone size as missing; the rest say once, few, many or name a class of expanded clone.

-	TRBD2	TRBJ2-1	TRBV24-1	TGTGCCACCAGTGATTGGGCGGGGGGCCCGAACAATGAGCAGTTCTTC	CATSDWAGGPNNEQFF
few	-	TRBJ2-7	TRBV28	TGTGCCAGCAGTTCGTATACCCCAGCCTACGAGCAGTACTTC	CASSSYTPAYEQYF
-	TRBD2	TRBJ2-3	TRBV7-2	TGTGCCAGCAGCTTAGGATATAGCGGGGGAGATACGCAGTATTTT	CASSLGYSGGDTQYF
-	TRBD1	TRBJ1-2	TRBV18	TGTGCCAGCTCACCATCACAGGGGTCCTATGGCTACACCTTC	CASSPSQGSYGYTF
medium-sized	TRBD2	TRBJ2-1	TRBV24-1	TGTGCCACCAGTGATCTGCCGGGGACTAGGGATGAGCAGTTCTTC	CATSDLPGTRDEQFF
once	TRBD2	TRBJ2-7	TRBV5-6	TGTGCCAGCAGCTTGGGCGGGGGGCCCTCCTACGAGCAGTACTTC	CASSLGGGPSYEQYF
-	TRBD2	TRBJ2-3	TRBV19	TGTGCCAGTAGTATACTAGCGGGGGGCACCGAGGCAGATACGCAGTATTTT	CASSILAGGTEADTQYF
-	-	TRBJ1-1	TRBV14	TGTGCCAGCAGCCCATTCCACGGGGACACTGAAGCTTTCTTT	CASSPFHGDTEAFF
-	-	TRBJ2-3	TRBV10-3	TGTGCCATCCGGGGGTTAGATACGCAGTATTTT	CAIRGLDTQYF
-	-	TRBJ1-4	TRBV3-1/TRBV3-2	TGTGCCAGCAGCTCGCGGGCGCTAAGTGAAAAACTGTTTTTT	CASSSRALSEKLFF
-	TRBD2	TRBJ2-7	TRBV6-5	TGTGCCAGCAGTTACTCACTAGCGGGCATCGCCGAGCAGTACTTC	CASSYSLAGIAEQYF
-	TRBD2	TRBJ2-5	TRBV3-1/TRBV3-2	TGTGCCAGCAGCCAAGACGGGAGGTCTAAAGAGACCCAGTACTTC	CASSQDGRSKETQYF
-	-	TRBJ1-1	TRBV7-9	TGTGCCAGCAGCCCGACGGGGGTGAATGAAGCTTTCTTT	CASSPTGVNEAFF
-	TRBD2	TRBJ2-7	TRBV4-3	TGCGCCAGCAGCCAAGAGCTCGGCGGGGGACCCATTACCTACGAGCAGTACTTC	CASSQELGGGPITYEQYF
-	-	TRBJ1-2	TRBV27	TGTGCCAGCAGTCCTAAATGGGGCGCCGCCTATATGCACTATGGCTACACCTTC	CASSPKWGAAYMHYGYTF
-	-	TRBJ2-7	TRBV19	TGTGCCAGTAGTACCCCCGTACGACAGAGCGAGCAGTACTTC	CASSTPVRQSEQYF
-	TRBD2	TRBJ2-7	TRBV7-3	TGTGCCAGCAGCTTAACCGGGACTATCGGGGCCTACGAGCAGTACTTC	CASSLTGTIGAYEQYF
-	TRBD1	TRBJ1-3	TRBV29-1	TGCAGCGTTGGCAGTTCGGGACAGAGCTCTGGAAACACCATATATTTT	CSVGSSGQSSGNTIYF
-	TRBD1	TRBJ1-5	TRBV6-5	TGTGCCAGCAACCTCGGGACAGAAGGTCAGCCCCAGCATTTT	CASNLGTEGQPQHF
-	TRBD2	TRBJ2-4	TRBV18	TGTGCCAGCTCACCACTATCCGGGGCGGGAGGCGCCAAAAACATTCAGTACTTC	CASSPLSGAGGAKNIQYF
-	TRBD1	TRBJ1-1	TRBV30	TGTGCCTGGAGTCAGGGGGACACTGAAGCTTTCTTT	CAWSQGDTEAFF
-	TRBD1	TRBJ1-2	TRBV7-2	TGTGCCAGCAGCCAACAGGGGGGTAGCTATGGCTACACCTTC	CASSQQGGSYGYTF
-	TRBD2	TRBJ2-7	TRBV29-1	TGCAGCGTCGACGGGGGGGGAAAGTACGAGCAGTACTTC	CSVDGGGKYEQYF
-	TRBD2	TRBJ2-3	TRBV5-4	TGTGCCAGCAGCTTGAGGCTAGCGGGGTCAGATACGCAGTATTTT	CASSLRLAGSDTQYF
-	TRBD1	TRBJ2-5	TRBV2	TGTGCCAGCAACCCCCGGGACAGGGGGCAACAAGAGACCCAGTACTTC	CASNPRDRGQQETQYF
-	-	TRBJ1-1	TRBV18	TGTGCCAGCTCACCACCCGGGGTTCAAGGGAACACTGAAGCTTTCTTT	CASSPPGVQGNTEAFF
-	TRBD1	TRBJ2-2	TRBV11-3	TGTGCCAGCAGCACGGGACAGATGAACACCGGGGAGCTGTTTTTT	CASSTGQMNTGELFF
-	-	TRBJ1-3	TRBV1	TGCACCAGCAGCCAAATTTTAGGGGTCTCTGGAAACACCATATATTTT	CTSSQILGVSGNTIYF
-	-	TRBJ2-6	TRBV27	TGTGCCAGCAGTCTAGCTGGGGCCAACGTCCTGACTTTC	CASSLAGANVLTF